The entry below describes one T cell receptor beta chain. This specimen belongs to a study of CD8 T cells in Susac syndrome. Reverse transcription of 0.5 to 1 ug RNA was performed with random hexamers. MiXCR, applied by TCRdb to the immunoSEQ multiplex PCR reads, yields one record per CDR3 protein. The data contain 140,000 or so distinct CDR3 sequences, 85% to 95% of them singletons. The sequence derives from a human donor with multiple sclerosis. Input material: CD4+ T cells from PBMCs.

CDR3 sequence (DNA): TGCAGCGTTGGAACGACAGGGGGCACTGGGGCCAACGTCCTGACTTTC. The encoded protein is CSVGTTGGTGANVLTF. This rearrangement joins TRBV29-1 to TRBJ2-6, with 10 bases lining up with TRBD1. CDR1 is SQVTM and CDR2 is ANQGSEA in the germline V gene. The CDR3 runs 16 residues. With 4 bases clipped from V and 2 bases from J, the junction kept 5 bases outside the gene matches.